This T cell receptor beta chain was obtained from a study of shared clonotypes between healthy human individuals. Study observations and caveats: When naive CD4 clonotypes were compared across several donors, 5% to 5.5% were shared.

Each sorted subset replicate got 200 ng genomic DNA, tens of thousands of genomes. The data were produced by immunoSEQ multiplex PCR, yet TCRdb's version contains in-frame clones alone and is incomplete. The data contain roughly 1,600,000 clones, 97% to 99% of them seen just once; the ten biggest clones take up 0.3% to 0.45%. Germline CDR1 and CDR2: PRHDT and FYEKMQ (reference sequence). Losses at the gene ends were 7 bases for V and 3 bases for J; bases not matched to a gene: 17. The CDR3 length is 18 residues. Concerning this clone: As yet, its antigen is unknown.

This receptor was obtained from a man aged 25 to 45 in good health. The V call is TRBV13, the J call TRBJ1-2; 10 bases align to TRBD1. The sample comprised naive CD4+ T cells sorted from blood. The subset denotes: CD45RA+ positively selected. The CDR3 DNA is TGTGCCAGCACCCTCGATGGACAGGGGGGCAATGGGGACTATGGCTACACCTTC. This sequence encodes CASTLDGQGGNGDYGYTF.